The clone carrying this T cell receptor (beta chain) has a handful of counts. The sample contains more than one DNA sequence encoding this CDR3. This specimen belongs to a study of blood T cell repertoires in COVID-19. Study at large: Some COVID-19 samples were acute and others convalescent; all came from the United States, Italy and Spain. The cDNA or gDNA used as material had been derived from T cells, B-cell-depleted T cells, or PBMCs.

Authors' processing steps: Reference gene primer amplification in the assay estimated nucleated cell counts. Here immunoSEQ multiplex PCR was the method, and the copy in TCRdb shows in-frame clones only, minus some. The V and J calls and the clone size are those of that table, but D and trimming were determined from the DNA. The sample yields about 170,000 clones, roughly 87% seen once. Specimen: peripheral blood. The sequence was collected from a woman in her fifties or sixties with acute or convalescent COVID-19.

The CDR3 reads CASSLGLAGDNEQFF. DNA for the CDR3: TGTGCCAGCAGCCTGGGACTAGCGGGGGACAATGAGCAGTTCTTC. The V gene is TRBV7-7, the J gene TRBJ2-1; 14 bases fit TRBD2. CDR1 SSHAT and CDR2 FNYEAQ come from the germline V gene (reference sequence). This CDR3 spans 15 amino acids. J gave up 5 bases and V 5 bases, and 2 bases lay outside the gene matches.